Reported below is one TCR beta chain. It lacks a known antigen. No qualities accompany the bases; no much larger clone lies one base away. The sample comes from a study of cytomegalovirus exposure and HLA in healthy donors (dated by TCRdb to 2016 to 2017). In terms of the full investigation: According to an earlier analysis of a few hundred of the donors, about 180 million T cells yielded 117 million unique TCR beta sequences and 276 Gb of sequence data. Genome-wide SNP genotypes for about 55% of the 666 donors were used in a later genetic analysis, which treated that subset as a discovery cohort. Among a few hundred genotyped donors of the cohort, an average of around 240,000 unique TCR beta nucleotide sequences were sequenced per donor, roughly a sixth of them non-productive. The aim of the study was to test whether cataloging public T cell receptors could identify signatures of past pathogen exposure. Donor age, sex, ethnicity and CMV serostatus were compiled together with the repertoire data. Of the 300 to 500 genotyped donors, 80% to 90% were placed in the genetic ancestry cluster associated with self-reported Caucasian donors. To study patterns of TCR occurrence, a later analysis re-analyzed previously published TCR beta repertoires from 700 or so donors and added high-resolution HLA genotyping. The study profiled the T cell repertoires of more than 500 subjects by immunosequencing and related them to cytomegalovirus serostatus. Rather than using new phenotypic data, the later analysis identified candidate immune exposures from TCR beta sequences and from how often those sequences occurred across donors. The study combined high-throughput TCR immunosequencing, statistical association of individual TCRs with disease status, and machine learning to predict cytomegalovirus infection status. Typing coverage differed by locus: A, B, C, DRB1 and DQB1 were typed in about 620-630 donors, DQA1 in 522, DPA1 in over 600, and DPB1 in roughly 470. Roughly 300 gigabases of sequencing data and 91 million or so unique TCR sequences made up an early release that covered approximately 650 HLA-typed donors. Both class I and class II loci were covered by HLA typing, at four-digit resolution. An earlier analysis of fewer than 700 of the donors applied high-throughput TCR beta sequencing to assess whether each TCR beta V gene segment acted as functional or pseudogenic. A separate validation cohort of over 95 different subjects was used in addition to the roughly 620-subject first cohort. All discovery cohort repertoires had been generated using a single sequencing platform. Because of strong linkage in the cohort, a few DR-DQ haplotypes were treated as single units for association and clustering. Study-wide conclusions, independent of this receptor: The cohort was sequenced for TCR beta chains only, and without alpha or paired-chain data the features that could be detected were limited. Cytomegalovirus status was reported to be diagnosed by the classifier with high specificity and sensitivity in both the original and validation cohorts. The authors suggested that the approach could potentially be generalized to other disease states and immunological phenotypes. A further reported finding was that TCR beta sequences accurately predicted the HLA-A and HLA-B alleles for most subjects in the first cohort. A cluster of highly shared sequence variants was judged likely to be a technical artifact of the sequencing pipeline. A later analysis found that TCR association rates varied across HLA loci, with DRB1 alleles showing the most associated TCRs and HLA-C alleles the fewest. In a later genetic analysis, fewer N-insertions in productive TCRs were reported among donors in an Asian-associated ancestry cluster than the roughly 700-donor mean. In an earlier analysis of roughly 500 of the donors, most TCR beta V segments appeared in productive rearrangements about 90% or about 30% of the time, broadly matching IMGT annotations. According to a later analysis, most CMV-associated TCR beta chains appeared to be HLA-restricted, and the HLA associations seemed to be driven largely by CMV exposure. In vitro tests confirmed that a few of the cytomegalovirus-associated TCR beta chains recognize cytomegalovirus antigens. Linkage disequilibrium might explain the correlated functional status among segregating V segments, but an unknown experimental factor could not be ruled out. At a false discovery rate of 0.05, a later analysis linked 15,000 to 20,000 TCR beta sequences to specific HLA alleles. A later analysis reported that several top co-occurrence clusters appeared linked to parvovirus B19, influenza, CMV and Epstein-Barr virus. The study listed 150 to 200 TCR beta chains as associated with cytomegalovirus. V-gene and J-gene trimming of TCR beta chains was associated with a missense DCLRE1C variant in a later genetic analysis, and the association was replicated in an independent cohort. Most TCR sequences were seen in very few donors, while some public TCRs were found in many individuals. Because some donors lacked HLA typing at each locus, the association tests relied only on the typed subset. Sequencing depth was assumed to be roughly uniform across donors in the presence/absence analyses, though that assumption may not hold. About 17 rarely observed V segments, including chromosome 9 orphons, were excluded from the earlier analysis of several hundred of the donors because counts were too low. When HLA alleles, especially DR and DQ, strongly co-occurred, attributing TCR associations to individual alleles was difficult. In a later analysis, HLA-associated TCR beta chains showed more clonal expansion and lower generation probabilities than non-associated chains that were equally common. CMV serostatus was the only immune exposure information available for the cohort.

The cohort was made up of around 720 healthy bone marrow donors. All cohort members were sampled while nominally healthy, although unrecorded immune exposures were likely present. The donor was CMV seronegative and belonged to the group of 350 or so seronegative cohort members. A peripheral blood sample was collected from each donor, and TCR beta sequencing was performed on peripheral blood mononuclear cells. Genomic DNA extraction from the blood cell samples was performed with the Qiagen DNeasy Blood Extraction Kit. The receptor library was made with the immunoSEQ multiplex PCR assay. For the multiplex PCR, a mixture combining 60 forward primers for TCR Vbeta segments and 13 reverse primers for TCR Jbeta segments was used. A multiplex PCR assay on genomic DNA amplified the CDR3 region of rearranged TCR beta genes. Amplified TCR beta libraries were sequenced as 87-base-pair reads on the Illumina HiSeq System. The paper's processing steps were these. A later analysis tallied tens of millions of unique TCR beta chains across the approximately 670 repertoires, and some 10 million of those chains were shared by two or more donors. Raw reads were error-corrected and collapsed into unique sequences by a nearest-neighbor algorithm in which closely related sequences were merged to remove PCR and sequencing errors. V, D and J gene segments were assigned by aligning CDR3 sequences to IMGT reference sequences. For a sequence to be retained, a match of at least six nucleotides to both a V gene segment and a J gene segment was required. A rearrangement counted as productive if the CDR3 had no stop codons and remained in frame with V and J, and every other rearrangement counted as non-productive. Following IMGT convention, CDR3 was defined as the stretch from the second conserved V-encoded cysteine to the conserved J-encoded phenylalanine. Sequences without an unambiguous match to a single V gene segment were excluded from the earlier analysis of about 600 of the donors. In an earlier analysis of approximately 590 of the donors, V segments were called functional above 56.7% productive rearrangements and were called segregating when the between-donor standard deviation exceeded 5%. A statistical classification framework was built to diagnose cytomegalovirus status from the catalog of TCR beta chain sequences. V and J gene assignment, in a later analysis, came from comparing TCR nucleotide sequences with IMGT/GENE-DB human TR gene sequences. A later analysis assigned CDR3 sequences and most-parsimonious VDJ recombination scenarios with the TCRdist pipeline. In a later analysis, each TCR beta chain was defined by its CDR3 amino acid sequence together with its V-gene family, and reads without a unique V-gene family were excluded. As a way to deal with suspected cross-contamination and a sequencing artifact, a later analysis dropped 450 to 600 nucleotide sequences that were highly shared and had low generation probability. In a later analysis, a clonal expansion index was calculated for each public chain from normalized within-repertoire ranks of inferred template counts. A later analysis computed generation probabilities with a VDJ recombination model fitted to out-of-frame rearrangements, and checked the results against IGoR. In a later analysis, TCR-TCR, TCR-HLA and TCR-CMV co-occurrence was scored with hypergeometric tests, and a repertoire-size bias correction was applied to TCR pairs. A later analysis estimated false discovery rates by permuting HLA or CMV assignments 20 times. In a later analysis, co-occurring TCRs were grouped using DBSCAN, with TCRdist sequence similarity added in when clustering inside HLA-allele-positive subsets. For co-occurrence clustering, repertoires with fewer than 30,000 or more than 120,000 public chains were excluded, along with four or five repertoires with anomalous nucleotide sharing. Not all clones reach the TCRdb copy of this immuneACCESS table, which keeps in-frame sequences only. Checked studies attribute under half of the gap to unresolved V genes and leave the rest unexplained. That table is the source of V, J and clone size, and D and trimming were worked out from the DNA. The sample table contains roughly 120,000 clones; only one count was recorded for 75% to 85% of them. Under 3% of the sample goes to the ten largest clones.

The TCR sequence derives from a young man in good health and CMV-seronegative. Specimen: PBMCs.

Here the CDR3 is given as CASSLILAGVSDTQYF. The DNA is TGTGCCAGCAGTTTAATACTAGCGGGAGTGTCAGATACGCAGTATTTT. Rearrangement joined TRBV27 to TRBJ2-3, with 11 bases matching TRBD2. Based on the germline V gene (reference sequence), the CDR1 and CDR2 sequences are MNHEY and SMNVEV. From the cysteine up to the phenylalanine, the CDR3 has a length of 16 residues. The sequence is cut down to CDR3 DNA, 48 bases in frame from base 1. After removal of 2 bases from V and 4 bases from J, the junction retains 5 bases not matched to a gene.